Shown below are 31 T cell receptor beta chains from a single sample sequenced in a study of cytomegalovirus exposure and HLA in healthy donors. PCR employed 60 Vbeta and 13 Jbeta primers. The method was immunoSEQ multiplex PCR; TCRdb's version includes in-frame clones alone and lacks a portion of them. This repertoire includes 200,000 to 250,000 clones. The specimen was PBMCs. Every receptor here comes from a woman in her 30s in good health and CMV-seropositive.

The CDR3 here is CASSQGGTARDYEQYF. Here the CDR3 DNA reads TGCGCCAGCAGCCAAGGGGGGACAGCCCGGGACTACGAGCAGTACTTC. This rearrangement joins TRBV4-1 to TRBJ2-7; 7 positions match TRBD1. The V and J ends lost 1 base and 3 bases, in that order; junction bases with no gene match: 9. The CDR3 loop spans 16 amino acids. Germline V CDR1 and CDR2: MGHRA, YSYEKL.

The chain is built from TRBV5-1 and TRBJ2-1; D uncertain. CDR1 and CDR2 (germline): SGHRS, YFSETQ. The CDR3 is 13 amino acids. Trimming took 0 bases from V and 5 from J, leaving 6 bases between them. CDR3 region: CASSLGGDNEQFF. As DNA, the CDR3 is TGCGCCAGCAGCTTGGGTGGAGACAATGAGCAGTTCTTC.

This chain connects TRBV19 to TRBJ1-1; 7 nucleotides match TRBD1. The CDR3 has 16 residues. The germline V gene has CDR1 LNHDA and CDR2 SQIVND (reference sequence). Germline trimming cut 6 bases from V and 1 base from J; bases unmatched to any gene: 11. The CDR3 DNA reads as TGTGCCAGTAGCCCTCTCATTGGACAGGCGAACACTGAAGCTTTCTTT. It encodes CASSPLIGQANTEAFF.

The CDR3 region has the DNA TGCGCCAGCAGCCAATTCGTCCTAGGGGCCACTGAAGCTTTCTTT. It translates to CASSQFVLGATEAFF. V gene TRBV4-1 combines with J gene TRBJ1-1; D is perhaps TRBD1 (5 bases). Trimming pared 2 bases from V and 4 bases from J, leaving 14 bases between. The length of the CDR3 is 15 residues. Germline V gene data show CDR1 as MGHRA and CDR2 as YSYEKL.

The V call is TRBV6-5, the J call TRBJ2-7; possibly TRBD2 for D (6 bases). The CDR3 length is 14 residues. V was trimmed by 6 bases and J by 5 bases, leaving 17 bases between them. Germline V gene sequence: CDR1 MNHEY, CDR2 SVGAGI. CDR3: CASSLGGDTHEQYF. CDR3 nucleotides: TGTGCCAGCAGCCTCGGAGGGGATACGCACGAGCAGTACTTC.

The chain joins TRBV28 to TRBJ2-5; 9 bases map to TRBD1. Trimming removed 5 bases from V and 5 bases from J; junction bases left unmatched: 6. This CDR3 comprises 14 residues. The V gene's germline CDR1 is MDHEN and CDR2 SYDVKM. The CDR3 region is CASSPGTGTETQYF. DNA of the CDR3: TGTGCCAGCAGTCCAGGGACAGGGACCGAGACCCAGTACTTC.

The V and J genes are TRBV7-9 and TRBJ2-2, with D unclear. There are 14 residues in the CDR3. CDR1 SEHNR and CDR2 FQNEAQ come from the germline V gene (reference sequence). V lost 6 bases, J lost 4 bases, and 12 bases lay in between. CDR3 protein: CASSSRLATGELFF. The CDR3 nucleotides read TGTGCCAGCAGTTCGCGACTGGCCACCGGGGAGCTGTTTTTT.

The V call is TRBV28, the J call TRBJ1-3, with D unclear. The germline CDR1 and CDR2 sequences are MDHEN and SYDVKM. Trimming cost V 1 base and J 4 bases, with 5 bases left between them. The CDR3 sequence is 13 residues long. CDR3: CASSLLSGNTIYF. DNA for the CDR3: TGTGCCAGCAGTTTATTGTCGGGAAACACCATATATTTT.

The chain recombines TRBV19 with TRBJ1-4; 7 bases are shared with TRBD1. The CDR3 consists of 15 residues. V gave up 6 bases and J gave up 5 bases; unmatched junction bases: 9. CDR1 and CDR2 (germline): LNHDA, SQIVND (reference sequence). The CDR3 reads CASRATGPLNEKLFF. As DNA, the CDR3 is TGTGCCAGTAGGGCGACAGGGCCTCTAAATGAAAAACTGTTTTTT.

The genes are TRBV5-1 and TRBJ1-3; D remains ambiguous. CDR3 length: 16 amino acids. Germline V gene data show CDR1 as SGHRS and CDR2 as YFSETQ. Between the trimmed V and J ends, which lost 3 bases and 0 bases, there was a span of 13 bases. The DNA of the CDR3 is TGCGCCAGCAGCTCGCAGCAGGTGTCCTCTGGAAACACCATATATTTT. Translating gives CASSSQQVSSGNTIYF.

In DNA form, the CDR3 reads TGTGCCAGCAGCTTAGTGTCGACAGTAAGCAATCAGCCCCAGCATTTT. Translation gives CASSLVSTVSNQPQHF. The J gene is TRBJ1-5, the V gene TRBV7-2; weak D call: TRBD1 (5 bases). The CDR3 spans 16 residues. The V gene's germline CDR1 is SGHTA and CDR2 FQGNSA. V lost 1 base and J lost 1, with 11 bases in between.

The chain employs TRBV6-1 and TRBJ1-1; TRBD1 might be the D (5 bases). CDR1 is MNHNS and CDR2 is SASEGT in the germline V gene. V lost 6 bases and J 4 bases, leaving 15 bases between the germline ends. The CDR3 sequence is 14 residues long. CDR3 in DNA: TGTGCCAGCAGGCAACAGGCAATCAGCACTGAAGCTTTCTTT. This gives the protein CASRQQAISTEAFF.

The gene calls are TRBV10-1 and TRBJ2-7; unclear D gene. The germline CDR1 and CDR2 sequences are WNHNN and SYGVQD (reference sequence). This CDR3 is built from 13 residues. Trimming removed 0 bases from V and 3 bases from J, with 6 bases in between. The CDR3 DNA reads TGCGCCAGCAGTGAGTCAGCACTCTACGAGCAGTACTTC. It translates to CASSESALYEQYF.

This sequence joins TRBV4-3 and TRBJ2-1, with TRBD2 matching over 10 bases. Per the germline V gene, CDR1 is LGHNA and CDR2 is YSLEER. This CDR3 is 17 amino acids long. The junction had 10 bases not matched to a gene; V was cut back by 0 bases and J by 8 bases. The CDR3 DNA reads TGCGCCAGCAGCCAAGATACAAGCGGGAGGGCCGGCTATGAGCAGTTCTTC. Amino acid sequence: CASSQDTSGRAGYEQFF.

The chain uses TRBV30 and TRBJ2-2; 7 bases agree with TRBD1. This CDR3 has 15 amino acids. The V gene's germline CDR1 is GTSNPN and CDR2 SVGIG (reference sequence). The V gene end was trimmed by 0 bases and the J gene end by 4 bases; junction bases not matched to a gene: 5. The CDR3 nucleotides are TGTGCCTGGAGTGTAGGACAGGTGGGCACCGGGGAGCTGTTTTTT. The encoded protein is CAWSVGQVGTGELFF.

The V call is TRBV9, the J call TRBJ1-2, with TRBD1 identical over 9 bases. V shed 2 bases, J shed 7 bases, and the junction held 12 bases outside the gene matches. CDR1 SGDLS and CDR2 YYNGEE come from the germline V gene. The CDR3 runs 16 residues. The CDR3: CASSVAPGTGSGGYTF. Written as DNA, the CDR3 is TGTGCCAGCAGCGTCGCCCCCGGGACAGGGTCCGGTGGCTACACCTTC.

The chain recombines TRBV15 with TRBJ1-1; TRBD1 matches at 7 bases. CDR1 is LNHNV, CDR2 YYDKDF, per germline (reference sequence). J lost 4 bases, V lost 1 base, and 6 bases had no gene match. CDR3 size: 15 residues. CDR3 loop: CATSRGQGMGTEAFF. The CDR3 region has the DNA TGTGCCACCAGCAGAGGACAGGGCATGGGCACTGAAGCTTTCTTT.

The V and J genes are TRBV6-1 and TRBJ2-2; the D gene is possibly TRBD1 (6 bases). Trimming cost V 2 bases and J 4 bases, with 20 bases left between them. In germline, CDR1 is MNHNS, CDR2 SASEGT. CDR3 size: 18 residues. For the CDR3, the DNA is TGTGCCAGCAGTGAATACTTCGGGCAGGGGTTCAGCACCGGGGAGCTGTTTTTT. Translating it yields CASSEYFGQGFSTGELFF.

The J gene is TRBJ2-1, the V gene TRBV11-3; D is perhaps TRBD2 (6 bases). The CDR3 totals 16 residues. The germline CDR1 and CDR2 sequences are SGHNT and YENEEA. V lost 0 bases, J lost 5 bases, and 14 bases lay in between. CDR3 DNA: TGTGCCAGCAGCTTAGATGGCCTAGCGACCCACAATGAGCAGTTCTTC. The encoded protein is CASSLDGLATHNEQFF.

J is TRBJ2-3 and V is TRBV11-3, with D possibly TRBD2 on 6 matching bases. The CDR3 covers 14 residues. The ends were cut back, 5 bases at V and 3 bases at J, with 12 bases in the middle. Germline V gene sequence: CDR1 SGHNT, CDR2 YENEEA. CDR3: CASSARRGTDTQYF. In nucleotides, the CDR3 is TGTGCCAGCAGCGCTCGGAGGGGTACAGATACGCAGTATTTT.

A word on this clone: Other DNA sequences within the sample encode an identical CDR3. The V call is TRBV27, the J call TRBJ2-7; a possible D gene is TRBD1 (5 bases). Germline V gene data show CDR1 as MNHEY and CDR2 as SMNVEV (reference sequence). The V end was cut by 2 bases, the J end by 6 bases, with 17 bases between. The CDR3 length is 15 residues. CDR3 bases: TGTGCCAGCAGTTTACAGTCAGGGTCTTATCGCGAGCAGTACTTC. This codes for CASSLQSGSYREQYF.

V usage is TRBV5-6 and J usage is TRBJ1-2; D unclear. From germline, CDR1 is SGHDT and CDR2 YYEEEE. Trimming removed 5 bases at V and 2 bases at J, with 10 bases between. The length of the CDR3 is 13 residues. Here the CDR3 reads CASSLGSNYGYTF. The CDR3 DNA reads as TGTGCCAGCAGTCTGGGGAGCAACTATGGCTACACCTTC. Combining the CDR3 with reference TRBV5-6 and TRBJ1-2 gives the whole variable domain DAGVTQSPTHLIKTRGQQVTLRCSPKSGHDTVSWYQQALGQGPQFIFQYYEEEERQRGNFPDRFSGHQFPNYSSELNVNALLLGDSALYLCASSLGSNYGYTFGSGTRLTVV.

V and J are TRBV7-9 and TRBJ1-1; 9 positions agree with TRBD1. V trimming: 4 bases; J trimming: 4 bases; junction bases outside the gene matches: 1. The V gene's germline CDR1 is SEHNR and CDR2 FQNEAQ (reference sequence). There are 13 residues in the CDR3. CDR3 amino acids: CASSSQGATEAFF. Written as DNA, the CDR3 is TGTGCCAGCAGCTCACAGGGGGCCACTGAAGCTTTCTTT.

CDR3 nucleotide sequence: TGTGCCAGCAGCGTCCGGGACAGGGGAGCCTACGAGCAGTACTTC. Its translation is CASSVRDRGAYEQYF. The rearrangement joins TRBV5-6 to TRBJ2-5, with TRBD1 identical over 10 bases. The end of the DNA is better explained by TRBJ2-7, so the J call may be wrong. Germline CDR1 and CDR2: SGHDT and YYEEEE. The CDR3 sequence is 15 residues long.

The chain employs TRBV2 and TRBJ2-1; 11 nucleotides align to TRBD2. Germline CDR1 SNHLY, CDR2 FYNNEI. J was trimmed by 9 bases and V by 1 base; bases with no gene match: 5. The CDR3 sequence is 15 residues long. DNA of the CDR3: TGTGCCAGCAGTGAAGATAGCGGGGGGGCCGCTGAGCAGTTCTTC. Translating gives CASSEDSGGAAEQFF.

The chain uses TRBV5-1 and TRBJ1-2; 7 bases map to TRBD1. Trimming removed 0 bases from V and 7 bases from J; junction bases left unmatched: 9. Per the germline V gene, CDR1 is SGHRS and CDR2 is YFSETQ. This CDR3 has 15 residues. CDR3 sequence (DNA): TGCGCCAGCAGCTTGGAAGGGGGCCACTCACGTGGCTACACCTTC. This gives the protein CASSLEGGHSRGYTF.

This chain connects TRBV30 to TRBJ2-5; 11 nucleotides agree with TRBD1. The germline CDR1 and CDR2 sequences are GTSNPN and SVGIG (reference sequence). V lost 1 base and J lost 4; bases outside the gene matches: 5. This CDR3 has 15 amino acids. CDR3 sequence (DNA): TGTGCCTGGAGTGCGTCCGGACAGGGGGCAGAGACCCAGTACTTC. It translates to CAWSASGQGAETQYF. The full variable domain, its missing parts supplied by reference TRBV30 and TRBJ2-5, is SQTIHQWPATLVQPVGSPLSLECTVEGTSNPNLYWYRQAAGRGLQLLFYSVGIGQISSEVPQNLSASRPQDRQFILSSKKLLLSDSGFYLCAWSASGQGAETQYFGPGTRLLVL.

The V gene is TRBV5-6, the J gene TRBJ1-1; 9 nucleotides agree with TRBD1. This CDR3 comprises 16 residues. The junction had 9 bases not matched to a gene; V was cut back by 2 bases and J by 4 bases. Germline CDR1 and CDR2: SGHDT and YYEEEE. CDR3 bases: TGTGCCAGCAGCTTTGGTTGGGGACAGGGTATCACTGAAGCTTTCTTT. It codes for CASSFGWGQGITEAFF.

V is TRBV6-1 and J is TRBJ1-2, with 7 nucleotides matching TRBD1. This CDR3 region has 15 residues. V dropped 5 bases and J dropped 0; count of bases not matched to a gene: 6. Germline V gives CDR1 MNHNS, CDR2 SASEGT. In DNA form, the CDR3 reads TGTGCCAGCAGTTTCTACAGGGGAGCTAACTATGGCTACACCTTC. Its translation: CASSFYRGANYGYTF.

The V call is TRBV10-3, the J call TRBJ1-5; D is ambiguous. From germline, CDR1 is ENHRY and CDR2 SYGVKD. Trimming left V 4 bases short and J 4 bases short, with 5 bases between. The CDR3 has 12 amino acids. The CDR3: CAISALNQPQHF. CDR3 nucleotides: TGTGCCATCAGTGCGCTAAATCAGCCCCAGCATTTT.

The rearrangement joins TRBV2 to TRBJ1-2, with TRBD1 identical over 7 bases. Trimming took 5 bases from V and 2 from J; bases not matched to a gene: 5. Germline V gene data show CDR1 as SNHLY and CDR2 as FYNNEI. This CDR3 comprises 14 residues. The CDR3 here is CASSSTGLNYGYTF. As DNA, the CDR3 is TGTGCCAGCAGTTCGACAGGGTTGAACTATGGCTACACCTTC.